This T cell receptor beta chain was recovered during a study of blood T cell repertoires in COVID-19. The repertoire was sequenced with immunoSEQ multiplex PCR; TCRdb's copy has only in-frame clones and lacks some. The table has approximately 100,000 clones, roughly 80% seen once. The CDR3 extends over 13 amino acids. Germline V gives CDR1 SNHLY, CDR2 FYNNEI. With 4 bases removed from V and 2 bases from J, the gap between germline ends came to 9 bases. This TCR came from a man in his sixties with acute or convalescent COVID-19. Sequenced material: peripheral blood. The chain recombines TRBV2 with TRBJ2-7; no definite D call. CDR3 DNA sequence: TGTGCCAGCAGTGGCAACACCCCCTACGAGCAGTACTTC. Translating gives CASSGNTPYEQYF.